This T cell receptor beta chain was retrieved from a study of cytomegalovirus exposure and HLA in healthy donors. Overall study: Early released data had about 85 million unique TCRs, all coming from HLA-typed donors. The study's findings and limits: A later analysis linked a missense variant in DCLRE1C to the trimming of TCR beta V and J genes. Most TCR beta V segments were productive about 87% or about 30% of the time in an earlier analysis.

The primer mix had 60 Vbeta and 13 Jbeta primers. Sequencing was performed with immunoSEQ multiplex PCR; in TCRdb, only in-frame clones are kept and a portion is missing. Among about 140,000 clones listed, approximately 75% were seen once. V lost 3 bases and J lost 7; bases outside the gene matches: 2. From germline, CDR1 is GTSNPN and CDR2 SVGIG (reference sequence). The CDR3 is 11 amino acids. With regard to this clone: Its antigen is unknown.

The sequence came from a male donor in good health and CMV-seronegative. Sequenced material: PBMCs. The chain is built from TRBV30 and TRBJ2-7; 8 nucleotides align to TRBD2. Here the CDR3 DNA reads TGTGCCTGGAGGCCGGGAGGGGAGCAGTACTTC. Translating it yields CAWRPGGEQYF.